This is a list of T cell receptor beta chains from one sample in a study of esophageal squamous cell carcinoma under preoperative chemotherapy. TCRdb called the PCR reads again in MiXCR, with one record for every CDR3 protein. The sample lists just over 30,000 distinct CDR3 sequences; roughly half were seen once. Sampling was performed from a patient given preoperative chemotherapy. Source of these receptors: a human donor with esophageal squamous cell carcinoma. The donor label of this sample is uncertain. Each CDR3 is given with its conserved first and last residue. The order of the fields is V gene, D gene, J gene, clone size, CDR3 protein, CDR3 DNA. The D gene is left open where the match is weak. The listing skips clone size in some rows; elsewhere it reads once, few, many or a size class.

V: TRBV10-3; D: NA; J: TRBJ2-5; size: few; CDR3: CAISDSLQDLETQYF; DNA: TGTGCCATCAGTGATTCCTTACAGGATTTGGAGACCCAGTACTTC
V: TRBV7-3; D: NA; J: TRBJ2-5; size: NA; CDR3: CASSSRPGGGDQETQYF; DNA: TGTGCCAGCAGCTCCAGACCCGGGGGCGGTGACCAAGAGACTCAGTACTTC
V: TRBV7-7; D: TRBD2; J: TRBJ2-1; size: NA; CDR3: CASSLDRAGAGEQFF; DNA: TGTGCCAGCAGCTTAGATCGAGCGGGAGCGGGTGAGCAGTTCTTC
V: TRBV11-1; D: NA; J: TRBJ1-1; size: many; CDR3: CASSLVFWPQGTEAFF; DNA: TGTGCCAGCAGCTTAGTATTCTGGCCCCAAGGGACTGAAGCTTTCTTT
V: TRBV10-3; D: TRBD1; J: TRBJ2-7; size: NA; CDR3: CAISVGQEDEQYF; DNA: TGTGCCATCAGTGTGGGACAGGAGGACGAGCAGTACTTC
V: TRBV6-5; D: NA; J: TRBJ2-3; size: many; CDR3: CASSYAAASTDTQYF; DNA: TGTGCCAGCAGTTACGCCGCGGCTAGCACAGATACGCAGTATTTT
V: TRBV14; D: NA; J: TRBJ2-1; size: many; CDR3: CASSPYTRFSYNEQFF; DNA: TGTGCCAGCAGCCCGTACACCCGATTCTCCTACAATGAGCAGTTCTTC
V: TRBV27; D: NA; J: TRBJ2-1; size: many; CDR3: CASSLQGEETQFF; DNA: TGTGCCAGCAGTTTACAGGGAGAAGAGACCCAGTTCTTC
V: TRBV7-7; D: NA; J: TRBJ2-1; size: many; CDR3: CASSLVPGREQFF; DNA: TGTGCCAGCAGCTTAGTGCCGGGCAGGGAGCAGTTCTTC
V: TRBV14; D: NA; J: TRBJ1-2; size: NA; CDR3: CASSQEQGHGYTF; DNA: TGTGCCAGCAGCCAAGAGCAGGGTCATGGCTACACCTTC
V: TRBV7-2; D: TRBD2; J: TRBJ2-7; size: many; CDR3: CASSLGGGGGAYEQYF; DNA: TGTGCCAGCAGCTTAGGGGGCGGGGGAGGGGCCTACGAGCAGTACTTC
V: TRBV12-3/TRBV12-4; D: NA; J: TRBJ1-4; size: NA; CDR3: CASSLVQATNEKLFF; DNA: TGTGCCAGCAGTTTGGTACAGGCAACTAATGAAAAACTGTTTTTT
V: TRBV20-1; D: NA; J: TRBJ2-5; size: few; CDR3: CSANRESQETQYF; DNA: TGCAGTGCAAACAGGGAGAGCCAAGAGACCCAGTACTTC
V: TRBV7-6; D: NA; J: TRBJ2-4; size: NA; CDR3: CASRVTGRGAKDTQYF; DNA: TGTGCCAGCCGCGTAACGGGGCGGGGAGCCAAAGACACTCAGTACTTC
V: TRBV5-8; D: NA; J: TRBJ2-2; size: many; CDR3: CASSLELGNTGELFF; DNA: TGTGCCAGCAGCTTGGAACTGGGCAACACCGGGGAGCTGTTTTTT
V: TRBV12-3/TRBV12-4; D: NA; J: TRBJ2-4; size: NA; CDR3: CACTSAGAQDTQYF; DNA: TGTGCCTGTACCTCCGCCGGGGCCCAAGACACCCAGTACTTC
V: TRBV7-8; D: TRBD2; J: TRBJ2-5; size: many; CDR3: CASSFVTSPLGEQYF; DNA: TGTGCCAGCAGCTTCGTGACTAGCCCATTGGGTGAGCAGTACTTC
V: TRBV11-2; D: NA; J: TRBJ2-4; size: many; CDR3: CASSLGWGTKNIQYF; DNA: TGTGCCAGCAGCTTAGGGTGGGGAACCAAAAACATTCAGTACTTC
V: TRBV7-8; D: NA; J: TRBJ2-5; size: many; CDR3: CASSGTGETQYF; DNA: TGTGCCAGCAGCGGAACGGGGGAGACCCAGTACTTC
V: TRBV11-3; D: TRBD1; J: TRBJ2-3; size: NA; CDR3: CASSLEGETGTPEDMQYF; DNA: TGTGCCAGCAGCTTAGAAGGCGAGACAGGGACACCCGAAGATATGCAGTACTTT
V: TRBV10-1; D: TRBD1; J: TRBJ2-1; size: many; CDR3: CASSSGQGDYNEQFF; DNA: TGCGCCAGCAGCTCCGGACAGGGCGATTACAATGAGCAGTTCTTC
V: TRBV10-3; D: NA; J: TRBJ1-1; size: NA; CDR3: CAIQDYGRSEAFF; DNA: TGTGCCATCCAGGACTACGGGAGGAGTGAAGCTTTCTTT
V: TRBV7-9; D: NA; J: TRBJ2-3; size: NA; CDR3: CVMGLGEVRTDTQYF; DNA: TGTGTCATGGGCTTAGGGGAAGTGAGGACCGATACGCAGTATTTT
V: TRBV7-2; D: NA; J: TRBJ2-2; size: NA; CDR3: CASSPGGRKGTGELFF; DNA: TGTGCCAGCAGCCCAGGAGGGAGAAAAGGCACCGGGGAGCTGTTTTTT
V: TRBV18; D: NA; J: TRBJ2-5; size: many; CDR3: CASSPSSAQETQYF; DNA: TGTGCCAGCTCACCGTCCAGCGCCCAAGAGACCCAGTACTTC
V: TRBV6-2/TRBV6-3; D: TRBD2; J: TRBJ2-3; size: NA; CDR3: CASRDGGGANKASDTQYF; DNA: TGTGCCAGCCGTGATGGCGGGGGGGCTAACAAAGCCTCAGATACGCAGTATTTT
V: TRBV15; D: NA; J: TRBJ2-1; size: NA; CDR3: CATSRSSGYNEQFF; DNA: TGTGCCACCAGCAGATCCTCAGGGTACAATGAGCAGTTCTTC
V: TRBV7-2; D: TRBD2; J: TRBJ2-2; size: once; CDR3: CASTTSGTNTEKQFF; DNA: TGTGCCAGCACCACTAGCGGAACGAACACCGAGAAGCAGTTTTTT
V: TRBV5-1; D: NA; J: TRBJ2-3; size: NA; CDR3: CASRSGTADTQYF; DNA: TGCGCCAGCAGATCTGGGACCGCAGATACGCAGTATTTT
V: TRBV7-8; D: TRBD1; J: TRBJ2-1; size: NA; CDR3: CARRLYGTGKNIQFF; DNA: TGTGCCAGGAGGTTATACGGGACAGGCAAAAACATTCAGTTCTTC
V: TRBV7-9; D: TRBD1; J: TRBJ2-7; size: many; CDR3: CASSLTGGDGYEQYF; DNA: TGTGCCAGCAGCTTGACAGGGGGCGATGGATACGAGCAGTACTTC
V: TRBV19; D: TRBD1; J: TRBJ2-7; size: few; CDR3: CATWDRGYEQYF; DNA: TGTGCCACCTGGGACAGGGGTTACGAGCAGTACTTC
V: TRBV10-3; D: TRBD1; J: TRBJ2-3; size: many; CDR3: CAITRDRGSTDTQYF; DNA: TGTGCCATCACCCGGGACAGGGGTTCAACAGATACGCAGTATTTT
V: TRBV27; D: TRBD1; J: TRBJ2-5; size: many; CDR3: CASSLRQGIGEQYF; DNA: TGTGCCAGCAGTTTAAGACAGGGAATCGGTGAGCAGTACTTC
V: TRBV7-2; D: NA; J: TRBJ2-5; size: many; CDR3: CASSLAPGDEQYF; DNA: TGTGCCAGCAGCTTAGCTCCCGGGGATGAGCAGTACTTC
V: TRBV7-9; D: NA; J: TRBJ2-1; size: NA; CDR3: CASSHQSGYQETQFF; DNA: TGTGCCAGCAGCCACCAGTCGGGCTATCAAGAGACCCAGTTCTTC
V: TRBV7-6; D: NA; J: TRBJ2-3; size: NA; CDR3: CASRRVPGANIQYF; DNA: TGTGCCAGCAGGCGGGTGCCTGGGGCAAACATTCAGTATTTT
V: TRBV20-1; D: NA; J: TRBJ2-1; size: NA; CDR3: CSARDIRTSKNEQFF; DNA: TGCAGTGCTAGAGATATTAGGACCAGTAAGAATGAGCAGTTCTTC
V: TRBV6-1; D: NA; J: TRBJ2-4; size: NA; CDR3: CASSESGRSDKNTQYF; DNA: TGTGCCAGCAGTGAATCGGGGCGGAGCGACAAAAACACTCAGTACTTT
V: TRBV6-1; D: NA; J: TRBJ2-7; size: few; CDR3: CASSEASGLYEQYF; DNA: TGTGCCAGCAGTGAAGCATCCGGGCTCTACGAGCAGTACTTC
V: TRBV7-6; D: NA; J: TRBJ2-4; size: NA; CDR3: CGRGLGAGLGGGDKDIQYF; DNA: TGTGGCAGGGGCTTGGGTGCGGGGCTCGGGGGCGGTGACAAAGACATTCAGTACTTC
V: TRBV7-8; D: NA; J: TRBJ2-3; size: NA; CDR3: CASSVHPRDGDTGAQYF; DNA: TGTGCCAGCAGCGTACATCCGCGGGATGGGGACACAGGTGCGCAGTATTTT
V: TRBV12-3/TRBV12-4; D: NA; J: TRBJ2-1; size: NA; CDR3: CAGLSPGDQEIQFF; DNA: TGTGCCGGGCTCTCCCCCGGTGACCAAGAGATCCAGTTCTTC
V: TRBV7-9; D: TRBD2; J: TRBJ2-5; size: NA; CDR3: CASSARPGSGGAGPETQYF; DNA: TGTGCCAGCAGCGCCCGCCCGGGGAGCGGGGGGGCTGGCCCAGAGACCCAGTACTTC
V: TRBV19; D: NA; J: TRBJ2-1; size: many; CDR3: CASSIGGRPSQEQFF; DNA: TGTGCCAGTAGTATAGGGGGACGCCCCTCCCAAGAGCAGTTCTTC
V: TRBV7-2; D: NA; J: TRBJ2-1; size: few; CDR3: CASSFRVGTKGQNEQFF; DNA: TGTGCCAGCAGCTTCCGGGTCGGGACTAAGGGACAAAATGAGCAGTTCTTC
V: TRBV7-8; D: NA; J: TRBJ2-6; size: NA; CDR3: CASSLDITGANVLTF; DNA: TGTGCCAGCAGCCTCGACATCACTGGGGCCAACGTCCTGACTTTC